This T cell receptor (beta chain) was recovered during a study of CD8 T cells in ankylosing spondylitis. Whole-study findings and limits: With a CD8+ phenotype, disease-linked clones were relatively rare in peripheral blood. Matched synovial fluid from ankylosing spondylitis patients was reported to be enriched for disease-linked clones.

Deletions cut 9 bases from V and 5 bases from J, with 19 bases between. The CDR3 runs to 14 residues. Germline V gene sequence: CDR1 SNHLY, CDR2 FYNNEI. Quantitative 5'-RACE was performed with molecular barcodes, and it yielded the TCR beta libraries. One entry per CDR3 protein, called by TCRdb with MiXCR from the 5' RACE reads. In the table there are 150,000 or so distinct CDR3 sequences, roughly a third of which are singletons. Comment on this clonotype: Antigen: not known.

Material for sequencing was synovial fluid, either unsorted or a sorted T cell fraction (not recorded which). The chain carries TRBV2 and TRBJ2-5, with D perhaps being TRBD1 or TRBD2 (6 bases each). This clonotype was sampled from a male donor with ankylosing spondylitis. The chain's CDR3 is CASCREGGLETQYF. CDR3 sequence (DNA): TGTGCCAGTTGCCGCGAGGGGGGCCTGGAGACCCAGTACTTC.